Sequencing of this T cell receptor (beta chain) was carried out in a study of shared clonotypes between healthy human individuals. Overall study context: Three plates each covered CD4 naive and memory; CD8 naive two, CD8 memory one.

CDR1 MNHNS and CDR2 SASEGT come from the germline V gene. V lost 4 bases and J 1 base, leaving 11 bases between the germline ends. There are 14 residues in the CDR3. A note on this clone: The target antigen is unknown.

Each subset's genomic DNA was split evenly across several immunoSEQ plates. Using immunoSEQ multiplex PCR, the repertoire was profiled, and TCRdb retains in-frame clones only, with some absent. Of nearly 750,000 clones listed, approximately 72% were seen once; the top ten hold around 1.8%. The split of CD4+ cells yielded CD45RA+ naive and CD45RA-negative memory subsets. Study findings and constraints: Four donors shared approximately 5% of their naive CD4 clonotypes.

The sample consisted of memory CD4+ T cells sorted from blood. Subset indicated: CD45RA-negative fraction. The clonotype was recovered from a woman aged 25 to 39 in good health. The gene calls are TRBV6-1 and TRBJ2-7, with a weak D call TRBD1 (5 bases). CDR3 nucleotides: TGTGCCAGCAGTGGAAAATACAGGTCCTACGAGCAGTACTTC. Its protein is CASSGKYRSYEQYF.